This T cell receptor (beta chain) originates from a study of metastatic and nonmetastatic thyroid tumors. Study-level information: Blood and tumor or nodule tissue repertoires from malignant and benign thyroid patients were compared.

Whole-study findings and limits: For both blood and tumor, malignant thyroid tumors reportedly showed significantly higher TCR beta diversity than benign nodules did.

None of the patients had undergone any treatment ahead of thyroid surgery. Germline V lookup: CDR1 SGHRS, CDR2 YFSETQ. The CDR3 runs to 15 residues. V lost 4 bases and J lost 4, with 12 bases in between. A note on this clone: Its specificity is not known.

Per the study methods: Building a distant-metastasis classifier for papillary thyroid cancer drew on CDR3 differences across clinicopathological groups. TCRdb re-processed the PCR reads through MiXCR. The V and J calls were not made by the authors but by TCRdb's processing. The top ten clones hold approximately 15% of a sample with about 22,000 clones, approximately 15% of them seen once. This TCR was recovered from a female donor with papillary thyroid cancer or a benign thyroid nodule (not recorded which). Some clones in this sample may be carry-over from other donors' samples. The source material was tumor tissue. The chain combines TRBV5-1 with TRBJ2-6; TRBD2 might be the D (5 bases). The CDR3 DNA follows: TGCGCCAGCAGCCCGGCGGACTCCGGGGCCAACGTCCTGACTTTC. Residues: CASSPADSGANVLTF.